This T cell receptor beta chain was found in a study of cytomegalovirus exposure and HLA in healthy donors (dated by TCRdb to about 2017). Describing the broader study: An earlier analysis of approximately 590 of the donors reported 250 to 300 Gb of sequence data and some 120 million unique TCR beta sequences from approximately 180 million T cells. A later analysis re-analyzed previously published TCR beta repertoires from roughly 600 donors and added high-resolution HLA genotyping to study TCR occurrence patterns. Donor age, sex, ethnicity and CMV serostatus were collected together with the repertoire data. Using immunosequencing, the study profiled T cell repertoires from 666 subjects and related those repertoires to cytomegalovirus serostatus. Among the approximately 420 genotyped donors, around 79% belonged to the genetic ancestry cluster associated with self-reported Caucasian donors. Because of strong linkage in the cohort, roughly five DR-DQ haplotypes were treated as single units for association and clustering. All discovery cohort repertoires had been generated on a single sequencing platform. The study was designed to test whether signatures of past pathogen exposure could be identified by cataloging public T cell receptors. In addition to the first cohort of hundreds of subjects, a separate validation cohort of under 150 different subjects was used. The number of donors typed differed by locus, with 629-630 for A, B, C, DRB1 and DQB1, around 500 for DQA1, 606 for DPA1, and some 450 for DPB1. A later genetic analysis took genome-wide SNP genotypes for 398 of the 666 donors and used that subset as a discovery cohort. In the later analysis, no new phenotypic data were used to find candidate immune exposures; instead, reliance was placed on TCR beta sequences and their occurrence across donors. An earlier analysis of 500 to 750 of the donors applied high-throughput TCR beta sequencing to assess whether each TCR beta V gene segment acted as functional or pseudogenic. Among around 400 genotyped donors of the cohort, an average of approximately 240,000 unique TCR beta nucleotide sequences was sequenced per donor, of which 15% to 20% were non-productive. Both class I and class II loci were covered by HLA typing, at four-digit resolution. An early release covering roughly 640 HLA-typed donors comprised 250 to 350 gigabases of sequencing data and tens of millions of unique TCR sequences. The study combined high-throughput TCR immunosequencing, statistical association of individual TCRs with disease status, and machine learning to predict cytomegalovirus infection status.

Including cysteine and phenylalanine, the CDR3 has 16 amino acids. Here the CDR3 DNA is all that survives: 48 bases in frame from base 1. At the junction V is shortened by 0 bases and J by 2 bases; bases outside the gene matches: 4. CDR1 LGHNA and CDR2 YNFKEQ were looked up in the germline V gene. On this clone: Its antigen is currently not known. Per-base qualities were not stored, and no clone one base away is much larger.

The cohort consisted of approximately 690 healthy bone marrow donors. At the time of sampling, all cohort members were nominally healthy, though unrecorded immune exposures were likely present. The donor was CMV seropositive and belonged to the group of some 290 seropositive cohort members. A peripheral blood sample was collected from each donor, and TCR beta sequencing was performed on peripheral blood mononuclear cells. The Qiagen DNeasy Blood Extraction Kit was used to extract genomic DNA from the blood cell samples. The library came from the immunoSEQ multiplex PCR assay. The multiplex PCR relied on a mix of 60 forward primers for TCR Vbeta segments and 13 reverse primers for TCR Jbeta segments. The CDR3 region of rearranged TCR beta genes was amplified from genomic DNA by a multiplex PCR assay. The Illumina HiSeq System was used to sequence the amplified TCR beta libraries as 87-base-pair reads. Under the source paper's analysis protocol: A later analysis counted about 76 million unique TCR beta chains across the 650 to 700 repertoires, and around 12 million of these chains were shared by at least two donors. Raw reads were error-corrected and collapsed into unique sequences with a nearest-neighbor algorithm that merged closely related sequences to remove PCR and sequencing errors. CDR3 sequences were aligned to IMGT reference sequences to assign V, D and J gene segments. For a sequence to be retained, a match of at least six nucleotides was required to both a V gene segment and a J gene segment. Rearrangements were classified as productive when the CDR3 lacked stop codons and remained in frame with V and J, and all other rearrangements were classified as non-productive. CDR3 was defined by IMGT convention, running from the second conserved V-encoded cysteine to the conserved J-encoded phenylalanine. The earlier analysis of about 620 of the donors excluded sequences that lacked an unambiguous match to a single V gene segment. In an earlier analysis of 587 of the donors, V segments were called functional above 56.7% productive rearrangements and were called segregating when the between-donor standard deviation exceeded 5%. A statistical classification framework was built to diagnose cytomegalovirus status from the catalog of TCR beta chain sequences. A later analysis assigned V and J genes by comparing TCR nucleotide sequences with IMGT/GENE-DB human TR gene sequences. Using the TCRdist pipeline, a later analysis assigned CDR3 sequences along with most-parsimonious VDJ recombination scenarios. In a later analysis, every TCR beta chain was defined by the combination of its CDR3 amino acid sequence and its V-gene family, and reads without a unique V-gene family were dropped. A later analysis removed over 500 highly shared, low-generation-probability nucleotide sequences to deal with suspected cross-contamination and a sequencing artifact. A later analysis calculated a clonal expansion index for each public chain from normalized within-repertoire ranks of inferred template counts. A later analysis computed generation probabilities with a VDJ recombination model fitted to out-of-frame rearrangements, and checked the results against IGoR. In a later analysis, TCR-TCR, TCR-HLA and TCR-CMV co-occurrence was scored with hypergeometric tests, and a repertoire-size bias correction was applied to TCR pairs. To estimate false discovery rates, a later analysis permuted the HLA or CMV assignments 20 times. In a later analysis, co-occurring TCRs were grouped with DBSCAN, and TCRdist sequence similarity was added when clustering was performed within HLA-allele-positive subsets. For co-occurrence clustering, repertoires with fewer than 30,000 or more than 120,000 public chains were excluded, along with four or five repertoires with anomalous nucleotide sharing. Here the immuneACCESS table is served through TCRdb, limited to in-frame sequences with V and J called. Missing clones are a known gap in these copies; in checked studies unresolved V genes cover under half, and the rest lacks a known reason. V and J calls and clone size follow that table, whereas D and trimming were derived from the DNA. In all, the sample holds around 180,000 clones, and about 83% of those were seen once. The top ten hold around 4.8% of the sample.

Here is what the overall study found, with its caveats: In vitro tests confirmed that a few of the cytomegalovirus-associated TCR beta chains recognize cytomegalovirus antigens. For the cohort, immune exposure information was limited to CMV serostatus. When HLA alleles, especially DR and DQ, strongly co-occurred, attributing TCR associations to individual alleles was difficult. A cluster of highly shared sequence variants was judged likely to represent a technical artifact of the sequencing pipeline. The authors suggested that the approach could potentially be generalized to other disease states and immunological phenotypes. According to a later analysis, TCR association rates differed among HLA loci, with DRB1 alleles showing the most associated TCRs and HLA-C alleles showing the fewest. In this cohort, only TCR beta chains were sequenced, and detectable features were limited by the absence of alpha or paired-chain data. In a later analysis, HLA-associated TCR beta chains were found to be more clonally expanded and to have lower generation probabilities than equally common non-associated chains. HLA typing was unavailable for some donors at each locus, so association tests used only the typed subset. In a later genetic analysis, a missense DCLRE1C variant was associated with V-gene and J-gene trimming of TCR beta chains, and the association was replicated in an independent cohort. Presence/absence analyses assumed roughly uniform sequencing depth across donors, an assumption that may not hold. Because counts were too low, more than 15 rarely observed V segments, including chromosome 9 orphons, were excluded from the earlier analysis of several hundred of the donors. Some IMGT-functional V segments, including TRBV6-2 and TRBV6-3, could not be distinguished by the 87-base-pair reads and were therefore excluded. In an earlier analysis of fewer than 700 of the donors, most TCR beta V segments appeared in productive rearrangements about 87% or about 30% of the time, broadly matching IMGT annotations. A further reported finding was that TCR beta sequences accurately predicted the HLA-A and HLA-B alleles for most subjects in the first cohort. According to a later analysis, most CMV-associated TCR beta chains appeared to be HLA-restricted, and the HLA associations seemed to be driven largely by CMV exposure. In a later analysis, about 16,000 TCR beta sequences were associated with specific HLA alleles at a false discovery rate of 0.05. Cytomegalovirus status was reported to be diagnosed by the classifier with high specificity and sensitivity in both the original and validation cohorts. According to a later genetic analysis, donors in an Asian-associated ancestry cluster had fewer N-insertions in productive TCRs than the approximately 670-donor mean. Linkage disequilibrium might explain the correlated functional status among segregating V segments, but an unknown experimental factor could not be excluded. In the study, about 150 TCR beta chains were listed as associated with cytomegalovirus. Several of the top co-occurrence clusters appeared to be linked to parvovirus B19, influenza, CMV and Epstein-Barr virus, according to a later analysis. Most TCR sequences were seen in very few donors, while some public TCRs were found in many individuals.

The sample taken for sequencing was PBMCs. The chain uses TRBV4-2 and TRBJ2-3, and TRBD1 aligns with 8 junction nucleotides. This TCR derives from a girl aged 5 to 17 in good health and CMV-seropositive. In nucleotides, the sequence is TGTGCCAGCAGCCAAGAAAGCAGGGGGCTCACAGATACGCAGTATTTT. The resulting protein is CASSQESRGLTDTQYF.